The text below deals with one T cell receptor (beta chain). This record belongs to a study of T-cell reconstitution after alpha-beta-depleted transplantation in children. This sample's TCRbeta library carried unique molecular identifier barcodes. In TCRdb, the PCR reads were re-called with MiXCR into one record per CDR3 protein. The sample lists about half a million distinct CDR3 sequences; under 15% were seen once. Sample: PBMCs from the stem cell graft donor, taken from the stem cell graft. This TCR derives from a human donor who donated a stem cell graft to a child with combined immunodeficiency.

The CDR3 is CASSQVRGRTEQYF. The CDR3 DNA reads as TGCGCCAGCAGCCAAGTTAGGGGCCGGACAGAGCAGTACTTC. The chain recombines TRBV4-3 with TRBJ2-7; tentatively, D is TRBD1 (5 bases). There are 14 residues in the CDR3. The V gene lost 1 base and the J gene lost 7 bases, with 14 bases spanning the gap. CDR1 LGHNA and CDR2 YSLEER come from the germline V gene.